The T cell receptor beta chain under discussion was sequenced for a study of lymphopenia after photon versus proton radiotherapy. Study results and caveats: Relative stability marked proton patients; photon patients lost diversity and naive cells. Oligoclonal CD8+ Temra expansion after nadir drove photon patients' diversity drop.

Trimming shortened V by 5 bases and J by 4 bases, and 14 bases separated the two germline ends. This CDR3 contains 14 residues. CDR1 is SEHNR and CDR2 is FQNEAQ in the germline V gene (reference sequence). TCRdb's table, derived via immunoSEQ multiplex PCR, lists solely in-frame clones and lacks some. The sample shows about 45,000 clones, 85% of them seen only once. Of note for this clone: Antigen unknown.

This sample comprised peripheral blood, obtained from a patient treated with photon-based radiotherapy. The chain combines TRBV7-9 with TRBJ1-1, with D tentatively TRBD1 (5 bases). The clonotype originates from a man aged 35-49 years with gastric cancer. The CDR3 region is CASSPLQRGTEAFF. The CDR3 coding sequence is TGTGCCAGCAGCCCATTACAGAGGGGCACTGAAGCTTTCTTT.